This TCR beta chain is from a study of blood T cell repertoires in COVID-19. Turning to the study itself: COVID-19 samples from acute and convalescent phases originated in the United States, Italy and Spain. Sources were T cells, B-cell-depleted T cells, or PBMCs; the material itself was cDNA or gDNA.

In the authors' workflow: Estimation of nucleated cell counts relied on the amplification of reference gene primers. Clones were sequenced by immunoSEQ multiplex PCR, and TCRdb holds only the in-frame ones, with some missing. D and trimming come from the DNA, and the V and J calls and clone size come from that table. The sample consists of 90,000 or so clones, 55% to 80% of them appearing once. This clone showed up just a few times. Sequencing input: peripheral blood. This sequence was found in a woman between 55 and 75 years old in a cohort sampled during active or convalescent COVID-19.

The CDR3 loop reads CASSTHRTGIYEQYF. The CDR3 DNA is TGTGCCAGTAGCACCCACCGGACAGGGATCTACGAGCAGTACTTC. This rearrangement joins TRBV19 to TRBJ2-7, with TRBD1 identical over 8 bases. V shed 6 bases and J 3 bases; nucleotides not matched to a gene: 10. The germline V gene encodes CDR1 LNHDA and CDR2 SQIVND (reference sequence). CDR3 size: 15 residues.